Sequencing of this TCR beta chain was carried out in a study of blood T cell repertoires in COVID-19. Study-level information: Samples taken during acute and convalescent COVID-19 were collected in the United States, Italy and Spain. Nucleic acid was either cDNA or gDNA, and it came from T cells, B-cell-depleted T cells, or PBMCs.

In the original analysis: Amplifying reference gene primers gave estimates of nucleated cell counts. The method was immunoSEQ multiplex PCR; TCRdb's version includes in-frame clones alone and lacks a portion of them. D and trimming were read from the DNA, whereas the V and J calls and clone size are those reported in that table. The sample has about 120,000 clones; about 85% are singletons. This CDR3 has 17 amino acids. Germline CDR1 and CDR2: LGHNA and YNFKEQ. The J segment lost 5 bases and the V segment lost 2 bases, leaving 12 bases of the junction unmatched. The TCR sequence derives from a man aged 80 or over with acute or convalescent COVID-19. V usage is TRBV4-2 and J usage is TRBJ2-1, with 7 positions matching TRBD2. Sequencing input: peripheral blood. The CDR3: CASSQMISGLLDNEQFF. The CDR3 DNA sequence: TGTGCCAGCAGCCAAATGATTAGCGGGCTTTTGGACAATGAGCAGTTCTTC.